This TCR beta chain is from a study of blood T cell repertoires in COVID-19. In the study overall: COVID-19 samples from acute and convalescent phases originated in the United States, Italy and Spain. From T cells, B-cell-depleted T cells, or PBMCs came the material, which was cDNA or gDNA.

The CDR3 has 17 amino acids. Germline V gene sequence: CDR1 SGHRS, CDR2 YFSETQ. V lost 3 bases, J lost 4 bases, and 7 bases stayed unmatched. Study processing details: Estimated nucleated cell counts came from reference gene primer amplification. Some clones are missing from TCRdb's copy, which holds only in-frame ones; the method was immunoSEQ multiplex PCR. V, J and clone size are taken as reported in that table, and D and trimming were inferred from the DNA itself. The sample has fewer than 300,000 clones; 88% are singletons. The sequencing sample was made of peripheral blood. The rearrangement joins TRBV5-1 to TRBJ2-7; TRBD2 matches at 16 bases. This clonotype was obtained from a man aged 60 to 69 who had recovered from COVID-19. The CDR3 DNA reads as TGCGCCAGCAGCTCGGGACTAGCGGGGGGGCAAGGGTACGAGCAGTACTTC. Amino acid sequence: CASSSGLAGGQGYEQYF.